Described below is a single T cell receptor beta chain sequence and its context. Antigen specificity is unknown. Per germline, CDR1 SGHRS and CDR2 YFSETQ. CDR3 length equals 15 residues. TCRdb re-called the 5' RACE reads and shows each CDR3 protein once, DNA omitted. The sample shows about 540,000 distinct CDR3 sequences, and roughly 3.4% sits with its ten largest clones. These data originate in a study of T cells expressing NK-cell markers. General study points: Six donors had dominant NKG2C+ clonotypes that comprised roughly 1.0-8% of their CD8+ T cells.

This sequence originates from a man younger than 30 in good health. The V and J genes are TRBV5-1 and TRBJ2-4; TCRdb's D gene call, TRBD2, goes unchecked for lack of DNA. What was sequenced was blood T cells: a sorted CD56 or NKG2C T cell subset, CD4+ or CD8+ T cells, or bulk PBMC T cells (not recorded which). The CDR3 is CASSLDGGRNDIQYF.